These 30 T cell receptor beta chains originate from one sample sequenced in a study of molecular identifiers for immune sequencing clone quantification. TCRdb re-called the PCR reads through MiXCR, storing one row per CDR3 protein. The repertoire holds a few hundred thousand distinct CDR3 sequences, with around 23% as singletons. Material for sequencing was naive CD8+ T cells from blood, with Jurkat cell RNA spiked in. The subset is: FACS-sorted CD8+CD4-CCR7+CD45RA+ naive T cells. The receptor set was obtained from a human donor in good health. Some libraries in this study had Jurkat cell RNA spiked in.

This clonotype was recorded a few times. The rearrangement joins TRBV30 to TRBJ2-7, with D hard to call. Germline loops: CDR1 GTSNPN, CDR2 SVGIG (reference sequence). The CDR3 totals 12 residues. Trimming stripped 3 bases from V and 0 bases from J, with 6 bases between. CDR3 nucleotide sequence: TGTGCCTGGAGGACCCCCTCCTACGAGCAGTACTTC. It is translated as CAWRTPSYEQYF. Using reference TRBV30 and TRBJ2-7 for the parts outside the CDR3, the full variable domain is SQTIHQWPATLVQPVGSPLSLECTVEGTSNPNLYWYRQAAGRGLQLLFYSVGIGQISSEVPQNLSASRPQDRQFILSSKKLLLSDSGFYLCAWRTPSYEQYFGPGTRLTVT.

A remark on this clonotype: A read error may be the cause here, since a much bigger clone is one base away. The J gene is TRBJ2-7, the V gene TRBV14; the D call may be TRBD1 or TRBD2 (6 bases each). CDR3 length equals 18 residues. Germline lookup yields CDR1 SGHDN and CDR2 FVKESK. CDR3 nucleotide sequence: TGTGCCAGCGGCCAACACATTCCCGGGACTCCAGGGGCCTACGAGCAGTACTTC. It encodes CASGQHIPGTPGAYEQYF.

As regards this clonotype: Possible read error: a much larger clone is one base away. The V call is TRBV30, the J call TRBJ2-3; D gene ambiguous. The germline gives CDR1 GTSNPN, CDR2 SVGIG (reference sequence). V shed 5 bases and J shed 0 bases, with 12 bases lying between them. The CDR3 loop spans 14 amino acids. CDR3 residues: CAWGRTDSTDTQYF. The CDR3 bases are TGTGCCTGGGGTAGGACGGACAGCACAGATACGCAGTATTTT.

This clonotype was detected a few times. One end of the junction is discordant with germline, which a read error may explain. The chain is built from TRBV6-5 and TRBJ2-7; D remains ambiguous. The CDR3 has 13 residues. In germline, CDR1 is MNHEY, CDR2 SVGAGI. CDR3 coding DNA: TGTGCCAGCAGTTACTCGGGCCCCTACGGGCAGTACTTC. It yields the protein CASSYSGPYGQYF.

Comment on this clonotype: A much larger clone sits a single nucleotide away, making a read error possible. The chain combines TRBV29-1 with TRBJ2-7; no clear D gene. V shed 7 bases and J shed 6 bases, with 16 bases lying between them. Germline V lookup: CDR1 SQVTM, CDR2 ANQGSEA. This CDR3 is 12 amino acids long. CDR3 bases: TGCAGCGCGGCGGTCGGAGAGGTCGAGCAGTACTTC. It encodes CSAAVGEVEQYF.

There are a few counts of this clonotype. The chain is built from TRBV27 and TRBJ2-3; unclear D gene. Trimming left V 6 bases short and J 0 bases short, with 13 bases between. Germline V CDR1 and CDR2: MNHEY, SMNVEV (reference sequence). The CDR3 is 15 residues long. Here the CDR3 reads CASSEDVTSTDTQYF. As DNA, the CDR3 is TGTGCCAGCAGCGAGGATGTCACTAGCACAGATACGCAGTATTTT.

In its sample, this clonotype was seen a few times. This sequence joins TRBV6-5 and TRBJ2-2, with a weak D call TRBD2 (5 bases). The CDR3 is 16 amino acids. V was shortened by 0 bases and J by 6 bases, with 14 bases between the two germline ends. Germline assignment: CDR1 MNHEY and CDR2 SVGAGI. The CDR3, as DNA: TGTGCCAGCAGTTACTCGCCTAGCCACTCGGCCGGGGAGCTGTTTTTT. Protein: CASSYSPSHSAGELFF.

This clonotype was counted only a few times. The chain is built from TRBV6-6 and TRBJ1-1, with TRBD1 as a possible D gene (6 bases). The ends were cut back, 10 bases at V and 3 bases at J, with 15 bases in the middle. The CDR3 has 13 amino acids. Germline-derived CDR1 and CDR2 are MNHNY and SVGAGI (reference sequence). The CDR3 bases are TGTGCCACCGGACAGTGGCAACACACTGAAGCTTTCTTT. Translation: CATGQWQHTEAFF.

At least ten counts were recorded for this clonotype. V and J are TRBV5-1 and TRBJ2-5, with D perhaps assigned TRBD1 or TRBD2 (6 bases each). The V gene lost 0 bases and the J gene lost 2 bases, with 17 bases spanning the gap. Per the germline V gene, CDR1 is SGHRS and CDR2 is YFSETQ. The CDR3 loop spans 17 amino acids. CDR3: CASSLAGGQVQQETQYF. For the CDR3, the DNA is TGCGCCAGCAGCTTGGCCGGGGGCCAGGTCCAGCAAGAGACCCAGTACTTC.

Comments on this clonotype: Germline and junction disagree at one end, which may indicate a read error. V and J are TRBV7-7 and TRBJ1-4, with no clear D. This CDR3 is 16 amino acids long. In germline, CDR1 is SSHAT, CDR2 FNYEAQ (reference sequence). The CDR3 DNA sequence: TGTGCTAGCAGCTTAAGTTGGGAAAAAAGCTTTGAAAAACTGTTTTTT. Amino acid sequence: CASSLSWEKSFEKLFF.

There are a few counts of this clonotype. V and J are TRBV6-5 and TRBJ2-7; TRBD2 might be the D (6 bases). The CDR3 length is 12 residues. Germline values: CDR1 MNHEY, CDR2 SVGAGI. V was clipped by 6 bases and J by 6 bases, with 12 bases between them. The CDR3 sequence: CASSMQGLEQYF. The CDR3 coding sequence is TGTGCCAGCAGCATGCAGGGACTCGAGCAGTACTTC.

The chain links TRBV10-2 to TRBJ1-5; D not resolved. CDR1 is WSHSY, CDR2 SAAADI, per germline. This CDR3 has 17 residues. V dropped 1 base and J dropped 0 bases, with 13 bases sitting between them. CDR3 DNA: TGCGCCAGCAGTGAGTATGGAGGAGTTTATAGCAATCAGCCCCAGCATTTT. Translated: CASSEYGGVYSNQPQHF.

There are a few counts of this clonotype. This sequence joins TRBV7-2 and TRBJ2-7; 9 nucleotides align to TRBD1. Germline loops: CDR1 SGHTA, CDR2 FQGNSA. V lost 5 bases to trimming and J lost 2 bases; unmatched junction nucleotides: 4. The CDR3 has 14 residues. The CDR3 DNA is TGTGCCAGCAGCGGGACAGGGCCTACCTACGAGCAGTACTTC. Translation gives CASSGTGPTYEQYF.

V gene TRBV12-3 or TRBV12-4 combines with J gene TRBJ2-5; D is perhaps TRBD1 or TRBD2 (6 bases each). Trimming pared 3 bases from V and 2 bases from J, leaving 10 bases between. The CDR3 has 14 residues. This CDR3 reads CASSFQGRQETQYF. The CDR3, as DNA: TGTGCCAGCAGTTTCCAGGGGAGGCAAGAGACCCAGTACTTC.

Turning to this clonotype: A much larger clone differs from this one at a single base, so this may be a read error. Since the CDR3 does not end with the conserved phenylalanine or tryptophan, this likely comes from a read error. The chain employs TRBV20-1 and TRBJ2-5; tentatively, D is TRBD2 (6 bases). The V end was cut by 7 bases, the J end by 1 base, with 13 bases between. Germline assignment: CDR1 DFQATT and CDR2 SNEGSKA (reference sequence). This CDR3 spans 13 amino acids. The CDR3 spells CSVGSGLQETQYL. The CDR3, as DNA: TGCAGTGTTGGTAGCGGCCTCCAAGAGACCCAGTACCTC.

This clonotype was seen only a few times. The chain uses TRBV7-9 and TRBJ2-2; 14 bases map to TRBD2. This CDR3 spans 16 amino acids. J lost 4 bases, V lost 7 bases, and 5 bases had no gene match. Per germline, CDR1 SEHNR and CDR2 FQNEAQ (reference sequence). The CDR3 region is CASKMGLAGATGELFF. CDR3 sequence (DNA): TGTGCCAGCAAAATGGGACTAGCGGGAGCCACCGGGGAGCTGTTTTTT.

This clonotype was found many times. The genes are TRBV7-9 and TRBJ2-7, with D unclear. This CDR3 is 14 amino acids long. Germline V CDR1 and CDR2: SEHNR, FQNEAQ (reference sequence). The V gene lost 5 bases and the J gene lost 2 bases, with 13 bases spanning the gap. The CDR3: CASSPPTEAYEQYF. Here the CDR3 DNA reads TGTGCCAGCAGCCCGCCAACGGAAGCCTACGAGCAGTACTTC.

The chain employs TRBV4-1 and TRBJ1-5; D is unclear. The ends were cut back, 2 bases at V and 4 bases at J, with 9 bases in the middle. Germline assignment: CDR1 MGHRA and CDR2 YSYEKL. The CDR3 length is 14 residues. This CDR3 reads CASSQWSENQPQHF. The DNA of the CDR3 is TGCGCCAGCAGCCAATGGTCAGAAAATCAGCCCCAGCATTTT.

In the case of this clonotype: A clone one base away is much larger, so this may be a read error. The rearrangement joins TRBV7-9 to TRBJ1-1; D is perhaps TRBD1 (5 bases). CDR3 length: 14 residues. V lost 5 bases and J lost 6, with 16 bases in between. The V gene's germline CDR1 is SEHNR and CDR2 FQNEAQ (reference sequence). CDR3 DNA: TGTGCCAGCAGCCTCCCAGAGGGGTCTGCTGAAGCTTTCTTT. Residues: CASSLPEGSAEAFF.

The sample holds many counts of this clonotype. This chain connects TRBV7-6 to TRBJ2-1; D remains ambiguous. CDR1 is SGHVS and CDR2 is FNYEAQ in the germline V gene. The CDR3 length is 15 residues. The V end was cut by 0 bases, the J end by 9 bases, with 15 bases between. CDR3 bases: TGTGCCAGCAGCTTAGCCCTCCAAGGTACGGGTGAGCAGTTCTTC. Protein: CASSLALQGTGEQFF.

This clonotype was counted many times. This chain uses TRBV10-2 with TRBJ2-5; D tentatively fits TRBD1 or TRBD2 (6 bases each). The CDR3 sequence is 13 residues long. V was cut by 6 bases and J by 4 bases, with 12 bases left in between. Germline CDR1 is WSHSY and CDR2 is SAAADI. DNA of the CDR3: TGCGCCAGCAGCGGGGGCTTGCGAGAGACCCAGTACTTC. It specifies CASSGGLRETQYF.

On this clonotype: A much larger clone lies a single base off, so this may be a read error. The chain uses TRBV12-3 or TRBV12-4 and TRBJ1-5; no reliable D call. CDR3 length equals 15 residues. The V end was cut by 8 bases, the J end by 5 bases, with 19 bases between. The CDR3, as DNA: TGTGCCAGCGGTCCAACGACCGGGAGGGATCAGCCCCAGCATTTT. Protein: CASGPTTGRDQPQHF.

Ten or more counts support this clonotype. This chain joins TRBV12-3 or TRBV12-4 and TRBJ1-4; 10 bases agree with TRBD1. CDR3 length: 18 residues. With V trimmed by 5 bases and J by 8 bases, 17 bases remained unmatched. CDR3 sequence: CASSPSLWDRGPNEKLFF. In nucleotides, the CDR3 is TGTGCCAGCAGTCCCTCTCTGTGGGACAGGGGCCCCAACGAAAAACTGTTTTTT.

A note on this clonotype: A clone one base away is much larger, so this may be a read error. The chain couples TRBV7-6 to TRBJ2-3, with TRBD2 matching 9 bases. Germline V lookup: CDR1 SGHVS, CDR2 FNYEAQ. The CDR3 consists of 17 residues. J gave up 8 bases and V 1 base, and 13 bases lay outside the gene matches. The CDR3 DNA reads as TGTGCCAGCAGCTTAGATAGTGCGGGGGGGCCATGGGTTACGCAGTATTTT. It encodes CASSLDSAGGPWVTQYF.

The rearrangement uses TRBV3-1 and TRBJ1-5; D not certain. The CDR3 is made up of 12 amino acids. Germline V gives CDR1 LGHDT, CDR2 YNNKEL (reference sequence). The V and J ends lost 2 bases and 6 bases respectively, with 5 bases between them. The CDR3 loop is CASSQYGQPQHF. The CDR3 region has the DNA TGTGCCAGCAGCCAATACGGTCAGCCCCAGCATTTT.

This chain uses TRBV7-9 with TRBJ2-5; no clear D gene. Germline assignment: CDR1 SEHNR and CDR2 FQNEAQ (reference sequence). The CDR3 totals 14 residues. With 0 bases removed from V and 5 bases from J, the gap between germline ends came to 10 bases. The CDR3 DNA reads as TGTGCCAGCAGCTTAGCAAGGGAACGGGAGACCCAGTACTTC. Translated, it gives CASSLARERETQYF.

A word on this clonotype: A much larger clone lies a single base off, so this may be a read error. The V gene is TRBV7-8, the J gene TRBJ2-4; 7 bases are a match to TRBD2. Germline assignment: CDR1 SGHVS and CDR2 FQNEAQ. After removal of 6 bases from V and 11 bases from J, the junction contained 16 bases not matched to a gene. The CDR3 contains 15 residues. The CDR3 here is CASSLVSGPGDLQYF. The CDR3 DNA reads TGTGCCAGCAGTCTGGTTAGCGGGCCTGGAGACCTTCAGTACTTC.

This chain connects TRBV11-2 to TRBJ2-3; D ambiguous. Trimming removed 7 bases at V and 0 bases at J, with 8 bases between. The CDR3 sequence is 13 residues long. The germline CDR1 and CDR2 sequences are SGHAT and FQNNGV. The CDR3 DNA reads as TGTGCCAGCAACCGCGGTAGCACAGATACGCAGTATTTT. Amino acid sequence: CASNRGSTDTQYF. Filled out from reference TRBV11-2 and TRBJ2-3, the complete variable domain reads EAGVAQSPRYKIIEKRQSVAFWCNPISGHATLYWYQQILGQGPKLLIQFQNNGVVDDSQLPKDRFSAERLKGVDSTLKIQPAKLEDSAVYLCASNRGSTDTQYFGPGTRLTVL.

The chain links TRBV19 to TRBJ2-3; 9 nucleotides match TRBD2. The germline V gene has CDR1 LNHDA and CDR2 SQIVND (reference sequence). The CDR3 runs to 14 residues. V was pared by 3 bases and J by 3 bases, with 1 base of the junction left unmatched. The CDR3 bases are TGTGCCAGTAGTATGACTAGCGGAACAGATACGCAGTATTTT. It translates to CASSMTSGTDTQYF.

This CDR3 is CASSLLAGRQETQYF. In DNA, the CDR3 is TGTGCCAGCAGCTTATTAGCGGGGCGACAAGAGACCCAGTACTTC. The V call is TRBV7-9, the J call TRBJ2-5, with 8 nucleotides matching TRBD2. The CDR3 consists of 15 residues. Per germline, CDR1 SEHNR and CDR2 FQNEAQ (reference sequence). Trimming at V came to 2 bases and at J to 2 bases, leaving 4 bases not matched to a gene.